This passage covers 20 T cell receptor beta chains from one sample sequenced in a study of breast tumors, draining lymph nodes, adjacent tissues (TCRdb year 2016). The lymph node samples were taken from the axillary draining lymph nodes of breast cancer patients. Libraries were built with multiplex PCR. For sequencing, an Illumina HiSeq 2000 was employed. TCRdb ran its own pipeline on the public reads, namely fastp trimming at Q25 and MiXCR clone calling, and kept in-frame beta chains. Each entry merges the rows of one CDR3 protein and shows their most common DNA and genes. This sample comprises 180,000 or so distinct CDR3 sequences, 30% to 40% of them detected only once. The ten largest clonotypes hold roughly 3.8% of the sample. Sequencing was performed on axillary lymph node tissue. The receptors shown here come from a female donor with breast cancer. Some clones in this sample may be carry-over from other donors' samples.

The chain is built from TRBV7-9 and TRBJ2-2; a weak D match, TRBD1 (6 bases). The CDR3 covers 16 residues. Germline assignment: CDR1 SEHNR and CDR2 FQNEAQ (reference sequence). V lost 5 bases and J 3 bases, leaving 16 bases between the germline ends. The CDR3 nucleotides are TGTGCCAGCAGCAAGGGTGGCAGGGGAGACACCGGGGAGCTGTTTTTT. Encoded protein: CASSKGGRGDTGELFF.

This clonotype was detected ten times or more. Here the CDR3 reads CATSRGRRSLAGVYEQYF. The CDR3 nucleotides are TGTGCCACCAGCAGAGGCCGACGGAGTCTAGCGGGAGTCTACGAGCAGTACTTC. The chain is built from TRBV15 and TRBJ2-7; 10 bases match TRBD2. CDR3 size: 18 residues. Looked up from germline, CDR1 is LNHNV and CDR2 is YYDKDF (reference sequence). With V trimmed by 1 base and J by 3 bases, 12 bases remained unmatched.

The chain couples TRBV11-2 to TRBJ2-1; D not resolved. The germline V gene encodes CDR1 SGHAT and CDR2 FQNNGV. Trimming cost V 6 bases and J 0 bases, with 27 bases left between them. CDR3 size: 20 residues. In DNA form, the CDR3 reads TGTGCCAGCAGTTTAAGGTTCATACACCTAGACCCTGACTCCTACAATGAGCAGTTCTTC. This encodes CASSLRFIHLDPDSYNEQFF. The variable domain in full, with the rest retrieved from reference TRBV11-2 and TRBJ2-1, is EAGVAQSPRYKIIEKRQSVAFWCNPISGHATLYWYQQILGQGPKLLIQFQNNGVVDDSQLPKDRFSAERLKGVDSTLKIQPAKLEDSAVYLCASSLRFIHLDPDSYNEQFFGPGTRLTVL.

CDR3 sequence reads: CASSPVTGNTGNTIYF. CDR3 in DNA: TGTGCCAGCTCACCTGTAACAGGAAACACTGGAAACACCATATATTTT. The chain uses TRBV18 and TRBJ1-3; TRBD1 might be the D (5 bases). CDR1 is KGHSH, CDR2 LQKENI, per germline. Trimming pared 3 bases from V and 2 bases from J, leaving 14 bases between. CDR3 size: 16 residues.

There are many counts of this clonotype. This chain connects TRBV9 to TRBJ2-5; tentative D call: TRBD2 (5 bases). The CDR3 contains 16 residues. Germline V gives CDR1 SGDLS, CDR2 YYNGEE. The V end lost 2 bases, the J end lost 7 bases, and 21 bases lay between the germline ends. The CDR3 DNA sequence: TGTGCCAGCAGCGTCTCCCGCGGGCGGAATATCCGGACCCAGTACTTC. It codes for CASSVSRGRNIRTQYF.

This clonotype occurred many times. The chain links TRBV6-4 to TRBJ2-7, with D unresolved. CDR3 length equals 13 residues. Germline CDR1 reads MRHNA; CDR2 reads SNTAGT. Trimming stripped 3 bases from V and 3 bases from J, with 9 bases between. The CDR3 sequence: CASSEYLGYEQYF. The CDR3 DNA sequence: TGTGCCAGCAGTGAGTATTTGGGCTACGAGCAGTACTTC.

The CDR3 here is CSAGPWGKTQYF. DNA of the CDR3: TGCAGTGCTGGACCTTGGGGGAAGACCCAGTACTTC. This chain links TRBV20-1 with TRBJ2-5; D might be TRBD1 or TRBD2, each matching 5 bases. The CDR3 is 12 amino acids. The V end lost 5 bases, the J end lost 6 bases, and 13 bases lay between the germline ends. In germline, CDR1 is DFQATT, CDR2 SNEGSKA (reference sequence).

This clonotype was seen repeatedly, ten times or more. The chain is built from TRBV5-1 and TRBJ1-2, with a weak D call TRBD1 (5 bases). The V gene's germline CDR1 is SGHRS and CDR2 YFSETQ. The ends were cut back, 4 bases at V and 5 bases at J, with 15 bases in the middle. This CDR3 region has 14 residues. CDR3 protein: CASSVDGGRYGYTF. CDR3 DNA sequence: TGCGCCAGCAGCGTGGACGGGGGGAGGTATGGCTACACCTTC.

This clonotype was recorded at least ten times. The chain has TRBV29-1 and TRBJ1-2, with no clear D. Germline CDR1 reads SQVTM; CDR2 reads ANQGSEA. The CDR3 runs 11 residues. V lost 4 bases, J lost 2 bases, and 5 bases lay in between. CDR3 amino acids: CSVVTNYGYTF. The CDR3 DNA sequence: TGCAGCGTTGTAACGAACTATGGCTACACCTTC.

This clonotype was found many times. CDR3 loop: CASQGGTGESSPLHF. Written as DNA, the CDR3 is TGTGCCAGCCAAGGGGGAACAGGGGAGAGTTCACCCCTCCACTTT. The chain employs TRBV2 and TRBJ1-6; 7 nucleotides align to TRBD1. This CDR3 comprises 15 residues. Trimming cost V 8 bases and J 9 bases; bases outside gene matches: 13. Germline V gene data show CDR1 as SNHLY and CDR2 as FYNNEI.

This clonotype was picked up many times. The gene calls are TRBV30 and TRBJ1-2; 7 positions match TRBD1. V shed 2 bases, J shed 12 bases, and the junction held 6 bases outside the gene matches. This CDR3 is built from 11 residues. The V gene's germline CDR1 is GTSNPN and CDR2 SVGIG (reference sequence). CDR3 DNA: TGTGCCTGGAGTATGGACAGGCTAAACACCTTC. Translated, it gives CAWSMDRLNTF.

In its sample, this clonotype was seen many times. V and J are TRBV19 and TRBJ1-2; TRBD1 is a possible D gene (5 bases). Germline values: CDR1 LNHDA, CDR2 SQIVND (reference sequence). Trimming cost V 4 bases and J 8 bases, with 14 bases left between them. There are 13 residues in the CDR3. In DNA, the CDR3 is TGTGCCAGTAGTAGACAGCGAACGGCGGGCTACACCTTC. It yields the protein CASSRQRTAGYTF.

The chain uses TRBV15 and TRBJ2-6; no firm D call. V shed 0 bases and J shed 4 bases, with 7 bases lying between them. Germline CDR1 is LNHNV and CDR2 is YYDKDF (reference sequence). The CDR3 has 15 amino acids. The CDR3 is CATSRDLAGANVLTF. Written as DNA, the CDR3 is TGTGCCACCAGCAGAGATCTGGCAGGGGCCAACGTCCTGACTTTC. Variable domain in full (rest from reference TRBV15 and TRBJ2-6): DAMVIQNPRYQVTQFGKPVTLSCSQTLNHNVMYWYQQKSSQAPKLLFHYYDKDFNNEADTPDNFQSRRPNTSFCFLDIRSPGLGDTAMYLCATSRDLAGANVLTFGAGSRLTVL.

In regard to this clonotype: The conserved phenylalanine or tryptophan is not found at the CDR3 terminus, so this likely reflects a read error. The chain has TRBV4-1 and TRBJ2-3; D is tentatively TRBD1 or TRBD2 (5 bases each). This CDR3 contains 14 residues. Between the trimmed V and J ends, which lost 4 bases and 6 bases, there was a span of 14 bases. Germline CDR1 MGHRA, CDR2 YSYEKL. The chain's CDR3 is CASSPGPAADTQYS. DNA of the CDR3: TGCGCCAGCAGCCCGGGACCAGCAGCCGATACGCAGTATTCT.

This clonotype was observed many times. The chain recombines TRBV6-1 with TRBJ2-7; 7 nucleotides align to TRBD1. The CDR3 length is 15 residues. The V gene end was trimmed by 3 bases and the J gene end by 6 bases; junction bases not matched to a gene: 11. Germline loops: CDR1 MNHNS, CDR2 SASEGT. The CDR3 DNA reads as TGTGCCAGCAGTGACGAGACAGGGAAGGGTCGCGAGCAGTACTTC. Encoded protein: CASSDETGKGREQYF.

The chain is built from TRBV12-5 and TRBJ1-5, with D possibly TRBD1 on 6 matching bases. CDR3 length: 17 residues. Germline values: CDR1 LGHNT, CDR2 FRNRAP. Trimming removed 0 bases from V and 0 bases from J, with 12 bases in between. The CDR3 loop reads CASGLVVDRYSNQPQHF. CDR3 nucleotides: TGTGCTAGTGGTTTGGTAGTTGACAGGTATAGCAATCAGCCCCAGCATTTT.

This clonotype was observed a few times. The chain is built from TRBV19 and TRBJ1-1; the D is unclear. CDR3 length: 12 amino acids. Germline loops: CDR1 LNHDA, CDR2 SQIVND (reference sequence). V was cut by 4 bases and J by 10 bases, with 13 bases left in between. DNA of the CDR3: TGTGCCAGTAGTAAGGGCTTGTCAGGAGCTTTCTTT. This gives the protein CASSKGLSGAFF.

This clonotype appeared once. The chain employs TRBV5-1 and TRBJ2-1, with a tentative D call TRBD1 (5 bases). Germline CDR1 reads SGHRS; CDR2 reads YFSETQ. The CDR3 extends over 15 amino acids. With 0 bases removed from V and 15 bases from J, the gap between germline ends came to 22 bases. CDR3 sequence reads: CASSLVQGWYNERFF. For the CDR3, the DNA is TGCGCCAGCAGCTTGGTTCAGGGATGGTACAATGAACGGTTCTTC.

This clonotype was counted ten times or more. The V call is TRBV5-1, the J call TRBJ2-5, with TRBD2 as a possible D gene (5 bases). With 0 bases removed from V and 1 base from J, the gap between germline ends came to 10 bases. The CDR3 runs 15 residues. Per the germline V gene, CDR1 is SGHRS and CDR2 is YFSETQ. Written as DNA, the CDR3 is TGCGCCAGCAGCTTGGCCGTAGGACTCCAAGAGACCCAGTACTTC. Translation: CASSLAVGLQETQYF.

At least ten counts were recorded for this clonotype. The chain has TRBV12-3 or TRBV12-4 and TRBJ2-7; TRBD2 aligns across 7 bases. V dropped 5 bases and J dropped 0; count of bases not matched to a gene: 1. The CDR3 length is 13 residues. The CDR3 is CASSGDYSYEQYF. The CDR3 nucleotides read TGTGCCAGCAGTGGGGACTACTCCTACGAGCAGTACTTC.